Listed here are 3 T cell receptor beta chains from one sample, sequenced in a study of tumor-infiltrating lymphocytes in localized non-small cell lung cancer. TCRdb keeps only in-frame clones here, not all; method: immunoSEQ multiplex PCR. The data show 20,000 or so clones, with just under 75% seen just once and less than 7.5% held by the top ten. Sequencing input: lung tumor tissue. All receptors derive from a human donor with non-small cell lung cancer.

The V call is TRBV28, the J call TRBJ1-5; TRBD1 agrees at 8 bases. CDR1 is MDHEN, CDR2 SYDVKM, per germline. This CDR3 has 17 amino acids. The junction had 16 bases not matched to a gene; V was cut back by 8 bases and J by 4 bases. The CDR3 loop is CASFSLAGGKGNQPQHF. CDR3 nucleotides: TGTGCCAGCTTTAGTCTGGCAGGGGGCAAAGGGAATCAGCCCCAGCATTTT.

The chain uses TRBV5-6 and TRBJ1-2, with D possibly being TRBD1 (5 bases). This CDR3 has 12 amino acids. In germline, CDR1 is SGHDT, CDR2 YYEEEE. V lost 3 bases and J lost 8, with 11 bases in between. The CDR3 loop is CASSSGPGGYTF. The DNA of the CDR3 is TGTGCCAGCAGCTCGGGCCCAGGGGGCTACACCTTC. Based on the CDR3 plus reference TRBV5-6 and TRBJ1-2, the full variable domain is DAGVTQSPTHLIKTRGQQVTLRCSPKSGHDTVSWYQQALGQGPQFIFQYYEEEERQRGNFPDRFSGHQFPNYSSELNVNALLLGDSALYLCASSSGPGGYTFGSGTRLTVV.

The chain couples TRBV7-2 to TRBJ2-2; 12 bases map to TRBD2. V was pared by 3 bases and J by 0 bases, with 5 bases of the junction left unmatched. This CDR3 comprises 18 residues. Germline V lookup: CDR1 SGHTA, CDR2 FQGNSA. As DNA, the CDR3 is TGTGCCAGCAGCTTTGCGCTAGCGGGGGGGCCGAACACCGGGGAGCTGTTTTTT. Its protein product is CASSFALAGGPNTGELFF. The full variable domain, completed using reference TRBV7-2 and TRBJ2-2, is GAGVSQSPSNKVTEKGKDVELRCDPISGHTALYWYRQSLGQGLEFLIYFQGNSAPDKSGLPSDRFSAERTGGSVSTLTIQRTQQEDSAVYLCASSFALAGGPNTGELFFGEGSRLTVL.